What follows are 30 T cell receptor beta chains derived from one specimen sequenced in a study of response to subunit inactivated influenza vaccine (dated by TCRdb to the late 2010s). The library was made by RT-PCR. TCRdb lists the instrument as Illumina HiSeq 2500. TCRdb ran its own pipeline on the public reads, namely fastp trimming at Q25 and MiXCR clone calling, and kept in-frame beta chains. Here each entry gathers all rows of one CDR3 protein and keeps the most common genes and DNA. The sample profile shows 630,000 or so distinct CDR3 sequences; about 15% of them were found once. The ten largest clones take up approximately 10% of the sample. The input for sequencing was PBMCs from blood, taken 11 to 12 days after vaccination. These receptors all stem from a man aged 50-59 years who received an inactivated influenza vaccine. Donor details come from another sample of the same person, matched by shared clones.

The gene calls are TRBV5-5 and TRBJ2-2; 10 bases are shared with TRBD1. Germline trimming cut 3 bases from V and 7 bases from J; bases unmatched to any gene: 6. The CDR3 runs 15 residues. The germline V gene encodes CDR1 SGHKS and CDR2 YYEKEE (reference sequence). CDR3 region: CASSSGQGVFGELFF. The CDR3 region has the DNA TGTGCCAGCAGCTCCGGACAGGGGGTCTTCGGGGAGCTGTTTTTT.

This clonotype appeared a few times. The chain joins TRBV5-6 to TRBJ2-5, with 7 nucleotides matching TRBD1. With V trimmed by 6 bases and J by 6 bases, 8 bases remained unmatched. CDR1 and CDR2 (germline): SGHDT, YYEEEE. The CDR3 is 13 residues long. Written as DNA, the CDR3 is TGTGCCAGCACCCCGACAGGGAGACAGACCCAGTACTTC. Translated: CASTPTGRQTQYF. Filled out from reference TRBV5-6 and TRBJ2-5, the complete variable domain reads DAGVTQSPTHLIKTRGQQVTLRCSPKSGHDTVSWYQQALGQGPQFIFQYYEEEERQRGNFPDRFSGHQFPNYSSELNVNALLLGDSALYLCASTPTGRQTQYFGPGTRLLVL.

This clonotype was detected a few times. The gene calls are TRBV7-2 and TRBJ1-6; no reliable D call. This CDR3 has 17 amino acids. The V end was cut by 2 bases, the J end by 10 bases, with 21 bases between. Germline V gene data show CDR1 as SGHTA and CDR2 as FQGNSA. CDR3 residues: CASSLLSRDSLGSPLHF. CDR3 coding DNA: TGTGCCAGCAGCTTACTATCTCGGGATTCCTTGGGGTCACCCCTCCACTTT.

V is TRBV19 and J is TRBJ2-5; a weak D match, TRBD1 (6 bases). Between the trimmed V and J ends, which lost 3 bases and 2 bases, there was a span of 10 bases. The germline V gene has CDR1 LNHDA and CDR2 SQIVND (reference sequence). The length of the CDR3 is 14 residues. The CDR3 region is CASSMNGQQETQYF. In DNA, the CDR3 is TGTGCCAGTAGTATGAATGGACAGCAAGAGACCCAGTACTTC.

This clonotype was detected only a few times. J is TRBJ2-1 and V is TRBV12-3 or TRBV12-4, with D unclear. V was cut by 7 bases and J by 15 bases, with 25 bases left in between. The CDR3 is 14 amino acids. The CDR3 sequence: CASTLLPGRVPPFF. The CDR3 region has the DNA TGTGCCAGCACACTCCTCCCCGGGCGTGTCCCCCCGTTCTTC.

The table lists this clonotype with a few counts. The CDR3 DNA follows: TGTGCCAGCAGTCCACCCCCGGCTGGCTACACCTTC. Translating it yields CASSPPPAGYTF. The chain employs TRBV28 and TRBJ1-2, with no clear D. Germline-derived CDR1 and CDR2 are MDHEN and SYDVKM. The CDR3 totals 12 residues. V shed 5 bases and J shed 7 bases, with 11 bases lying between them.

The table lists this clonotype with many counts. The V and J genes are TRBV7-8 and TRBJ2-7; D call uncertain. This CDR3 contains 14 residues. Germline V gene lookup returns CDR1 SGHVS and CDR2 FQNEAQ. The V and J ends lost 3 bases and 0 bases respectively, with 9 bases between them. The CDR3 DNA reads TGTGCCAGCAGCTTGGCGGCACACTCCTACGAGCAGTACTTC. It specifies CASSLAAHSYEQYF. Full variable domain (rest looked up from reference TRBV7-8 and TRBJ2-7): GAGVSQSPRYKVAKRGQDVALRCDPISGHVSLFWYQQALGQGPEFLTYFQNEAQLDKSGLPSDRFFAERPEGSVSTLKIQRTQQEDSAVYLCASSLAAHSYEQYFGPGTRLTVT.

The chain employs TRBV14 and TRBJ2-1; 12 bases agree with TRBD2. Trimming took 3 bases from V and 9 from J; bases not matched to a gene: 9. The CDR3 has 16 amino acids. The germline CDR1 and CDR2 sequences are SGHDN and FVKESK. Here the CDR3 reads CASSHRLAGAQAEQFF. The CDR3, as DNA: TGTGCCAGCAGCCACCGACTAGCGGGAGCCCAGGCTGAGCAGTTCTTC.

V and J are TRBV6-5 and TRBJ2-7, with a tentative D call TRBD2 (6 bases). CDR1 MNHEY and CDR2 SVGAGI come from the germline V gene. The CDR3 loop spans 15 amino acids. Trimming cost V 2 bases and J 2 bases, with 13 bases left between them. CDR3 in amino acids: CASSYRESETYEQYF. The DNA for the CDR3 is TGTGCCAGCAGTTACCGGGAGAGTGAAACCTACGAGCAGTACTTC.

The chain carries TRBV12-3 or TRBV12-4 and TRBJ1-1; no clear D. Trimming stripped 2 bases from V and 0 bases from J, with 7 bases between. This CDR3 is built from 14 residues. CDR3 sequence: CASSLNTLNTEAFF. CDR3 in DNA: TGTGCCAGCAGTTTAAATACCTTGAACACTGAAGCTTTCTTT.

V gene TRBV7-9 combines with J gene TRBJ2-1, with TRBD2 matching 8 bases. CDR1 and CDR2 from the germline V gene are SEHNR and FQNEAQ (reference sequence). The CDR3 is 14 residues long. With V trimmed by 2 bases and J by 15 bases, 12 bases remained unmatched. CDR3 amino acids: CASSLPGGSYTPFF. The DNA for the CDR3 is TGTGCCAGCAGCTTACCGGGAGGGTCTTATACGCCGTTCTTC.

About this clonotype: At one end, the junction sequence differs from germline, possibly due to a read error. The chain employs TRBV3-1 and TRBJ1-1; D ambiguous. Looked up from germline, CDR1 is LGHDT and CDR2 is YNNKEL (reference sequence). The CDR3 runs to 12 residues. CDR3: CASSEGYTEASF. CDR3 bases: TGTGCCAGCAGCGAAGGGTACACTGAAGCTTCCTTT.

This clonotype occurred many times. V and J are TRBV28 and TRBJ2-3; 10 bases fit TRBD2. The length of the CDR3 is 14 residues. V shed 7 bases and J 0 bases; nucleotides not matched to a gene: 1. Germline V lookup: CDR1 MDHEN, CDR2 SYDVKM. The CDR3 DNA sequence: TGTGCCAGCAAACTAGCGGGGAGCACAGATACGCAGTATTTT. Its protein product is CASKLAGSTDTQYF. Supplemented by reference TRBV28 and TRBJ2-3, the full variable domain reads DVKVTQSSRYLVKRTGEKVFLECVQDMDHENMFWYRQDPGLGLRLIYFSYDVKMKEKGDIPEGYSVSREKKERFSLILESASTNQTSMYLCASKLAGSTDTQYFGPGTRLTVL.

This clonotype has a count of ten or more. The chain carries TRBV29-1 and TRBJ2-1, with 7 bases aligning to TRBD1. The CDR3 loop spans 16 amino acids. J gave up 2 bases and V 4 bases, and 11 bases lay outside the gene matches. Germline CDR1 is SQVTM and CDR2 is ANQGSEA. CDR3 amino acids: CSVVSRPDRAYNEQFF. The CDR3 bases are TGCAGCGTTGTGTCCCGCCCCGACAGGGCCTACAATGAGCAGTTCTTC.

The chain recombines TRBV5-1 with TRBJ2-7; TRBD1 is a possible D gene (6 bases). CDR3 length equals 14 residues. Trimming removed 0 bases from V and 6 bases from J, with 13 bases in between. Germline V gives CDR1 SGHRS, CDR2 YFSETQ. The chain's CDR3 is CASSLVEGVGEQYF. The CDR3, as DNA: TGCGCCAGCAGCTTGGTAGAGGGGGTTGGCGAGCAGTACTTC.

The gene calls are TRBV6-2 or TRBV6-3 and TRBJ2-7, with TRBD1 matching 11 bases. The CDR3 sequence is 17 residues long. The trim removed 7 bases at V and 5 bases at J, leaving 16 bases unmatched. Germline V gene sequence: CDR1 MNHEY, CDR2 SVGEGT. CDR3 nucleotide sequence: TGTGCCAGCACCACGGACAGGGGGCGTGTTAGAGTCCACGAGCAGTACTTC. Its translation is CASTTDRGRVRVHEQYF.

The CDR3 DNA reads TGTGCCAGCTCGGGTATGGGGGCAACTAATGAAAAACTGTTTTTT. Translation: CASSGMGATNEKLFF. The chain couples TRBV12-3 or TRBV12-4 to TRBJ1-4; D is perhaps TRBD1 (5 bases). The ends were cut back, 8 bases at V and 0 bases at J, with 13 bases in the middle. The CDR3 is made up of 15 amino acids.

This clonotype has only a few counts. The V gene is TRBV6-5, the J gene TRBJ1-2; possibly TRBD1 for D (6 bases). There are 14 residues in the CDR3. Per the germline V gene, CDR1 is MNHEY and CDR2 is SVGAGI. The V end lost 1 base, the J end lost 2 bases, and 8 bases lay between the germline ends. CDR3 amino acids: CASSYFQGNYGYTF. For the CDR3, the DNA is TGTGCCAGCAGTTACTTTCAGGGGAACTATGGCTACACCTTC.

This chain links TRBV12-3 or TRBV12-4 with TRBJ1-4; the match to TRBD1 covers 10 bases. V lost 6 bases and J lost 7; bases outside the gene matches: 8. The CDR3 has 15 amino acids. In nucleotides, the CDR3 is TGTGCCAGCAGCCCAAGGACAGGGGGTACTGAAAAACTGTTTTTT. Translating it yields CASSPRTGGTEKLFF.

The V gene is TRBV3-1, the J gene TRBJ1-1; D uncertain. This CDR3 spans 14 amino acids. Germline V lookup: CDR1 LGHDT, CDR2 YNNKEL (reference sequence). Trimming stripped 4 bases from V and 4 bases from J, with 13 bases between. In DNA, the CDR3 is TGTGCCAGCAGCCCGACGGAACTCGGCACTGAAGCTTTCTTT. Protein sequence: CASSPTELGTEAFF. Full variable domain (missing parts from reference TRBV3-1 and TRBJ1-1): DTAVSQTPKYLVTQMGNDKSIKCEQNLGHDTMYWYKQDSKKFLKIMFSYNNKELIINETVPNRFSPKSPDKAHLNLHINSLELGDSAVYFCASSPTELGTEAFFGQGTRLTVV.

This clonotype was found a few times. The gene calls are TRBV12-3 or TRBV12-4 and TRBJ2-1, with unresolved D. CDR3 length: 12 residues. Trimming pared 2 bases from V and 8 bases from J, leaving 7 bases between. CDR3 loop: CASSLMLYEQFF. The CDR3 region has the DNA TGTGCCAGCAGTTTAATGTTGTATGAGCAGTTCTTC.

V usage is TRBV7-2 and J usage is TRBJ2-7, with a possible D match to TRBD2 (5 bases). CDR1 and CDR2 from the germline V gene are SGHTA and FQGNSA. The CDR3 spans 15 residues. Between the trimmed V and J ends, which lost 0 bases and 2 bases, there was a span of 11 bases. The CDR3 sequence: CASSLAVSAAYEQYF. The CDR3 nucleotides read TGTGCCAGCAGCTTAGCCGTTAGCGCGGCCTACGAGCAGTACTTC.

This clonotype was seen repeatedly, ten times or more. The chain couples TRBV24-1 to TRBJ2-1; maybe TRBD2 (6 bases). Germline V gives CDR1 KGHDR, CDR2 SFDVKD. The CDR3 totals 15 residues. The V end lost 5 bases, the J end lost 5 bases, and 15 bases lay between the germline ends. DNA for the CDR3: TGTGCCACCAGTGTCCCCAAGGGACTCAACAATGAGCAGTTCTTC. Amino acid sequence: CATSVPKGLNNEQFF.

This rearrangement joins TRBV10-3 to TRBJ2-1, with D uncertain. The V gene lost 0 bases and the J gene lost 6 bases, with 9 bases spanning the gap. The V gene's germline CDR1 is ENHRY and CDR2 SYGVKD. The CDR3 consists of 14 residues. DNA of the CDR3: TGTGCCATCAGTGAGTCGGGTTCCACCAATGAGCAGTTCTTC. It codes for CAISESGSTNEQFF.

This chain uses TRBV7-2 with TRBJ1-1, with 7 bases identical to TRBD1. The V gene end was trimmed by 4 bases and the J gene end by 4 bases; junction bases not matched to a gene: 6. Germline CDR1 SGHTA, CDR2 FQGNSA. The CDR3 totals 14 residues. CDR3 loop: CASSWNRGGTEAFF. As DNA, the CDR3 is TGTGCCAGCAGCTGGAACAGGGGTGGCACTGAAGCTTTCTTT. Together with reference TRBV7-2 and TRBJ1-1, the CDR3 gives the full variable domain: GAGVSQSPSNKVTEKGKDVELRCDPISGHTALYWYRQSLGQGLEFLIYFQGNSAPDKSGLPSDRFSAERTGGSVSTLTIQRTQQEDSAVYLCASSWNRGGTEAFFGQGTRLTVV.

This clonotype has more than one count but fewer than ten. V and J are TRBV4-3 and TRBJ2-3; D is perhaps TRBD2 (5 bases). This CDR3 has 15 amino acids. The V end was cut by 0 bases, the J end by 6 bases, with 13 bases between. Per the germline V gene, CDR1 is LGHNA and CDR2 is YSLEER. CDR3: CASSQDSTKRDTQYF. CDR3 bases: TGCGCCAGCAGCCAAGATTCGACTAAACGGGATACGCAGTATTTT.

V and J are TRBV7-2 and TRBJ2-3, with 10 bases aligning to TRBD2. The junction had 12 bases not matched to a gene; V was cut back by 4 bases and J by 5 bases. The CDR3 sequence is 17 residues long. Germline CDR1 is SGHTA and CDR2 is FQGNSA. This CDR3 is CASSSPPLLAGVDTQYF. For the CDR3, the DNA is TGTGCCAGCAGCTCTCCGCCCCTTCTAGCGGGGGTAGATACGCAGTATTTT.

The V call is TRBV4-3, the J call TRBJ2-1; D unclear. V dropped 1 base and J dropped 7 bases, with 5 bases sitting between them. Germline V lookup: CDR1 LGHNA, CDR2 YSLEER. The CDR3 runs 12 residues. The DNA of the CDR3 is TGCGCCAGCAGCCAAGCTCTTAATGAGCAGTTCTTC. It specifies CASSQALNEQFF.

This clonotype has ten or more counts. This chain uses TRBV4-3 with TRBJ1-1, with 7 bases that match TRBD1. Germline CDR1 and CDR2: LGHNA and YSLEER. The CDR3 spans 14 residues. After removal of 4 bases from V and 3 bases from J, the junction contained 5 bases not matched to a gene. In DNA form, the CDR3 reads TGCGCCAGCAGCCTACAGGGGCGGGACACTGAAGCTTTCTTT. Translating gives CASSLQGRDTEAFF.

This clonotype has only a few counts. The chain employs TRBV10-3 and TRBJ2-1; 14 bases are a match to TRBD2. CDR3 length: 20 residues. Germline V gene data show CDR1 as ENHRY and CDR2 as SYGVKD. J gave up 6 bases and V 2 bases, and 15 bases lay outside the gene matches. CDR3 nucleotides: TGTGCCATCAGTGAGATCGGACTAGCGGGAGGAGCACCCATGGCCAATGAGCAGTTCTTC. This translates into CAISEIGLAGGAPMANEQFF.